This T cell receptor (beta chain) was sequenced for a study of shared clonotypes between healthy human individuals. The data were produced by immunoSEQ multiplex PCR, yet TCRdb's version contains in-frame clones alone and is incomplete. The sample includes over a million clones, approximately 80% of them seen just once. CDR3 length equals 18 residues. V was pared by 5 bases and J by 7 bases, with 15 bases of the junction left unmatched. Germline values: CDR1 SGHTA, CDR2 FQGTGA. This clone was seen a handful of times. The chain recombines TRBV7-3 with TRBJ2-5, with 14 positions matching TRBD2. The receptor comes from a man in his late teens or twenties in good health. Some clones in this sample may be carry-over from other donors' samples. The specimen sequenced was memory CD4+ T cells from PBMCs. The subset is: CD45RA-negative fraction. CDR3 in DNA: TGTGCCAGCAGCCTAGGAGGACTGACTAGCGGGAGGGCCGGGACCCAGTACTTC. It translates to CASSLGGLTSGRAGTQYF.